The 19 T cell receptor beta chains given below trace back to one sample, sequenced in a study of PD-1 blockade in classical Hodgkin lymphoma. The method was immunoSEQ multiplex PCR; TCRdb's version includes in-frame clones alone and lacks a portion of them. The sample contains approximately 4,700 clones, 70% to 85% of which appear only once. All trial patients relapsed after autologous stem cell transplantation. Investigators obtained CD8+ T cells from thawed PBMCs by magnetic negative selection. The specimen comprised CD8+ T cells from blood, sampled at baseline. The receptors here all came from a human donor with classical Hodgkin lymphoma.

The chain recombines TRBV9 with TRBJ2-6, with a weak D call TRBD1 (6 bases). Trimming shortened V by 2 bases and J by 3 bases, and 12 bases separated the two germline ends. Germline V gene data show CDR1 as SGDLS and CDR2 as YYNGEE. The CDR3 totals 16 residues. The CDR3 loop is CASSVDSTFGANVLTF. DNA of the CDR3: TGTGCCAGCAGCGTGGACAGTACATTTGGGGCCAACGTCCTGACTTTC.

This chain connects TRBV9 to TRBJ1-5, with 9 positions matching TRBD1. Germline CDR1 SGDLS, CDR2 YYNGEE. Unmatched junction bases numbered 5, after V lost 5 bases and J lost 5 bases. There are 14 residues in the CDR3. The CDR3 DNA reads as TGTGCCAGCAGTCCAACAGGGGGCTATCAGCCCCAGCATTTT. It codes for CASSPTGGYQPQHF.

The rearrangement joins TRBV29-1 to TRBJ2-7; 11 positions agree with TRBD1. Germline lookup yields CDR1 SQVTM and CDR2 ANQGSEA. This CDR3 is 16 amino acids long. J was trimmed by 4 bases and V by 1 base; bases with no gene match: 9. CDR3 in DNA: TGCAGCGTTGAAGTCCTATCAGGACAGGGGGCTTACGAGCAGTACTTC. Protein product: CSVEVLSGQGAYEQYF.

The chain employs TRBV5-5 and TRBJ1-2; TRBD1 matches 9 bases. The germline CDR1 and CDR2 sequences are SGHKS and YYEKEE (reference sequence). The CDR3 has 13 residues. Losses at the gene ends were 3 bases for V and 7 bases for J; bases not matched to a gene: 4. Here the CDR3 DNA reads TGTGCCAGCAGCTCCACAGGGGGCGTTGGCTACACCTTC. This sequence encodes CASSSTGGVGYTF.

This chain links TRBV2 with TRBJ1-2, with 9 bases fitting TRBD1. The V gene end was trimmed by 4 bases and the J gene end by 4 bases; junction bases not matched to a gene: 10. This CDR3 contains 16 residues. The germline CDR1 and CDR2 sequences are SNHLY and FYNNEI. CDR3 coding DNA: TGTGCCAGCAGTGGAACCCACAGGGGGCGCGGCTATGGCTACACCTTC. This encodes CASSGTHRGRGYGYTF.

The sample holds a few counts of this clone. The V call is TRBV4-2, the J call TRBJ1-2; TRBD1 agrees at 7 bases. Trimming took 0 bases from V and 2 from J; bases not matched to a gene: 0. This CDR3 contains 14 residues. Per the germline V gene, CDR1 is LGHNA and CDR2 is YNFKEQ. The DNA of the CDR3 is TGTGCCAGCAGCCAAGAGACAGGGAACTATGGCTACACCTTC. Translation gives CASSQETGNYGYTF.

The rearrangement joins TRBV12-5 to TRBJ1-3, with 8 positions matching TRBD1. Germline CDR1 is LGHNT and CDR2 is FRNRAP. The CDR3 extends over 15 amino acids. The V and J ends lost 4 bases and 0 bases, in that order; junction bases with no gene match: 2. In DNA, the CDR3 is TGTGCTAGTGGTTCAACAGGGGGCTCTGGAAACACCATATATTTT. This translates into CASGSTGGSGNTIYF.

J is TRBJ1-5 and V is TRBV27, with 8 bases lining up with TRBD1. From germline, CDR1 is MNHEY and CDR2 SMNVEV (reference sequence). The CDR3 extends over 19 amino acids. The trim removed 4 bases at V and 2 bases at J, leaving 16 bases unmatched. As DNA, the CDR3 is TGTGCCAGCAGTTATCTTTCACCCACAGGGGGGGCAGGCAATCAGCCCCAGCATTTT. Amino acids: CASSYLSPTGGAGNQPQHF.

CDR3 protein: CASSQDEGSKTQYF. In nucleotides, the CDR3 is TGCGCCAGCAGCCAAGATGAGGGTAGTAAGACCCAGTACTTC. The chain combines TRBV4-1 with TRBJ2-5, with D perhaps TRBD2 (5 bases). In germline, CDR1 is MGHRA, CDR2 YSYEKL. The CDR3 consists of 14 residues. V was cut by 0 bases and J by 6 bases, with 11 bases left in between.

This chain links TRBV5-6 with TRBJ2-1; 13 nucleotides line up with TRBD2. Germline CDR1 SGHDT, CDR2 YYEEEE. Losses at the gene ends were 0 bases for V and 6 bases for J; bases not matched to a gene: 0. This CDR3 spans 15 amino acids. CDR3 residues: CASSLGLAGGNEQFF. The CDR3 DNA is TGTGCCAGCAGCTTGGGACTAGCGGGGGGCAATGAGCAGTTCTTC. Filled out from reference TRBV5-6 and TRBJ2-1, the complete variable domain reads DAGVTQSPTHLIKTRGQQVTLRCSPKSGHDTVSWYQQALGQGPQFIFQYYEEEERQRGNFPDRFSGHQFPNYSSELNVNALLLGDSALYLCASSLGLAGGNEQFFGPGTRLTVL.

This clone has more than one count but fewer than ten. The chain is built from TRBV19 and TRBJ1-4; D unclear. This CDR3 is 15 amino acids long. The germline CDR1 and CDR2 sequences are LNHDA and SQIVND (reference sequence). The V and J ends lost 3 bases and 3 bases respectively, with 11 bases between them. CDR3 protein: CASSMGRWSNEKLFF. DNA for the CDR3: TGTGCCAGTAGTATGGGAAGGTGGTCTAATGAAAAACTGTTTTTT.

This chain links TRBV11-1 with TRBJ1-3, with D perhaps TRBD1 (5 bases). The CDR3 runs 15 residues. The germline V gene encodes CDR1 SGHAT and CDR2 FQDESV (reference sequence). Trimming took off 3 bases at V and 4 bases at J, with 13 bases between the two ends. The chain's CDR3 is CASSLGPGPGNTIYF. Here the CDR3 DNA reads TGTGCCAGCAGCTTGGGTCCGGGACCCGGAAACACCATATATTTT.

The chain employs TRBV6-5 and TRBJ2-7; D is undetermined. Per the germline V gene, CDR1 is MNHEY and CDR2 is SVGAGI. CDR3 length: 14 amino acids. Trimming cost V 2 bases and J 2 bases, with 10 bases left between them. The CDR3 DNA reads as TGTGCCAGCAGTTACGGCGGCCAGGCCTACGAGCAGTACTTC. Its protein is CASSYGGQAYEQYF.

V usage is TRBV5-3 and J usage is TRBJ2-2; D not resolved. TRBV5-3 is sorted into the ORF group, with uncertain function. With 1 base removed from V and 0 bases from J, the gap between germline ends came to 10 bases. The CDR3 spans 16 residues. CDR3 sequence: CARSLLETSNTGELFF. The CDR3 coding sequence is TGTGCCAGAAGCTTGCTGGAGACCTCGAACACCGGGGAGCTGTTTTTT.

The chain is built from TRBV7-9 and TRBJ1-4; possible D gene TRBD1, 6 bases. Germline V gene data show CDR1 as SEHNR and CDR2 as FQNEAQ (reference sequence). The CDR3 has 17 amino acids. With 1 base removed from V and 5 bases from J, the gap between germline ends came to 17 bases. The DNA for the CDR3 is TGTGCCAGCAGCTTAGGAGAACAGACAGGCCTAAATGAAAAACTGTTTTTT. Translating it yields CASSLGEQTGLNEKLFF.

J is TRBJ1-1 and V is TRBV18, with TRBD1 matching 7 bases. V was pared by 6 bases and J by 0 bases, with 10 bases of the junction left unmatched. The length of the CDR3 is 16 residues. CDR1 and CDR2 (germline): KGHSH, LQKENI. CDR3 sequence: CASSLGWDRMNTEAFF. As DNA, the CDR3 is TGTGCCAGCTCCCTTGGGTGGGACAGAATGAACACTGAAGCTTTCTTT.

V gene TRBV9 combines with J gene TRBJ1-4; 8 bases match TRBD1. V trimming: 2 bases; J trimming: 7 bases; junction bases outside the gene matches: 10. In germline, CDR1 is SGDLS, CDR2 YYNGEE. The CDR3 totals 16 residues. CDR3 in amino acids: CASSVLPGGRGEKLFF. CDR3 coding DNA: TGTGCCAGCAGCGTCCTTCCAGGGGGCCGGGGTGAAAAACTGTTTTTT.

The genes are TRBV4-3 and TRBJ2-5, with 10 bases identical to TRBD1. The J call could be wrong; TRBJ2-7 is a better fit for the DNA end. The CDR3 covers 15 residues. From germline, CDR1 is LGHNA and CDR2 YSLEER. CDR3 region: CASSQEGQGGYEQYF. Written as DNA, the CDR3 is TGCGCCAGCAGCCAAGAAGGACAGGGGGGATACGAGCAGTACTTC.

The chain carries TRBV6-1 and TRBJ1-1; no definite D call. Germline V gene data show CDR1 as MNHNS and CDR2 as SASEGT. Trimming removed 2 bases at V and 6 bases at J, with 13 bases between. This CDR3 has 14 residues. The CDR3 loop reads CASSELGSGAEAFF. The CDR3 DNA reads as TGTGCCAGCAGTGAATTGGGGAGCGGGGCTGAAGCTTTCTTT.